One sample yielded the 21 T cell receptor beta chains listed below, sequenced in a study of cytomegalovirus exposure and HLA in healthy donors. PCR involved 60 Vbeta and 13 Jbeta primers. TCRdb keeps only in-frame clones here, not all; method: immunoSEQ multiplex PCR. The sample comprises approximately 190,000 clones, over 75% of which are singletons, and around 4% rests with the top ten. Sequenced input: PBMCs. All receptors come from a man between 45 and 60 years old in good health and CMV-seronegative.

This clone was recorded a few times. J is TRBJ1-1 and V is TRBV11-3, with a tentative D call TRBD1 (6 bases). Germline lookup yields CDR1 SGHNT and CDR2 YENEEA. Trimming cost V 3 bases and J 2 bases, with 10 bases left between them. The CDR3 length is 14 residues. CDR3 in DNA: TGTGCCAGCAGCTTTGGGGGCCCCAACACTGAAGCTTTCTTT. Protein sequence: CASSFGGPNTEAFF.

The gene calls are TRBV5-4 and TRBJ1-4; weak D call: TRBD1 (5 bases). Germline CDR1 SGHNT, CDR2 YYREEE (reference sequence). The CDR3 loop spans 14 amino acids. Trimming left V 3 bases short and J 0 bases short, with 6 bases between. This CDR3 reads CASSSTATNEKLFF. The CDR3 DNA is TGTGCCAGCAGCTCGACAGCAACTAATGAAAAACTGTTTTTT.

V is TRBV5-1 and J is TRBJ2-5; 8 nucleotides agree with TRBD2. The end of the DNA fits TRBJ2-7 better, so the J call may be wrong. The CDR3 extends over 15 amino acids. Germline V gene sequence: CDR1 SGHRS, CDR2 YFSETQ. In DNA, the CDR3 is TGCGCCAGCAGTCAGGATCCGGGGGGGTCCTACGAGCAGTACTTC. Its translation: CASSQDPGGSYEQYF.

In this sample, this clone turned up once. This rearrangement joins TRBV27 to TRBJ2-5, with D possibly matching TRBD2 (6 bases). The CDR3 is made up of 14 amino acids. Germline assignment: CDR1 MNHEY and CDR2 SMNVEV (reference sequence). Between the trimmed V and J ends, which lost 2 bases and 0 bases, there was a span of 7 bases. The CDR3 reads CASSLLAYQETQYF. The CDR3, as DNA: TGTGCCAGCAGTTTACTAGCGTACCAAGAGACCCAGTACTTC.

CDR3 loop: CASSLLDSPNCPLHF. The CDR3 DNA follows: TGTGCCAGCAGCTTACTAGACAGTCCCAATTGTCCCCTCCACTTT. The genes are TRBV11-3 and TRBJ1-6; TRBD1 is a possible D gene (5 bases). The germline gives CDR1 SGHNT, CDR2 YENEEA. The CDR3 totals 15 residues. Between the trimmed V and J ends, which lost 2 bases and 13 bases, there was a span of 18 bases. Filled out from reference TRBV11-3 and TRBJ1-6, the complete variable domain reads EAGVVQSPRYKIIEKKQPVAFWCNPISGHNTLYWYLQNLGQGPELLIRYENEEAVDDSQLPKDRFSAERLKGVDSTLKIQPAELGDSAVYLCASSLLDSPNCPLHFGNGTRLTVT.

The chain carries TRBV4-3 and TRBJ1-1; 10 nucleotides match TRBD1. The CDR3 is 14 amino acids. The V gene end was trimmed by 4 bases and the J gene end by 3 bases; junction bases not matched to a gene: 2. Germline CDR1 and CDR2: LGHNA and YSLEER. CDR3 amino acids: CASSLGQGDTEAFF. The CDR3 coding sequence is TGCGCCAGCAGCCTCGGACAGGGGGACACTGAAGCTTTCTTT.

This chain connects TRBV19 to TRBJ2-4, with D possibly being TRBD2 (6 bases). CDR1 is LNHDA and CDR2 is SQIVND in the germline V gene (reference sequence). The CDR3 covers 14 residues. V lost 9 bases, J lost 0 bases, and 12 bases lay in between. CDR3 loop: CASGRSLAKNIQYF. The DNA of the CDR3 is TGTGCCAGCGGGAGATCGCTAGCCAAAAACATTCAGTACTTC.

In this sample, this clone turned up once. The chain is built from TRBV6-5 and TRBJ2-3; maybe TRBD2 (6 bases). Trimming removed 5 bases at V and 0 bases at J, with 12 bases between. This CDR3 contains 15 residues. Germline V gene data show CDR1 as MNHEY and CDR2 as SVGAGI. CDR3 loop: CASSRRDSSTDTQYF. DNA for the CDR3: TGTGCCAGCAGTCGACGGGACTCCAGCACAGATACGCAGTATTTT.

The chain links TRBV19 to TRBJ2-5, with D possibly being TRBD2 (5 bases). Germline V CDR1 and CDR2: LNHDA, SQIVND (reference sequence). The V gene lost 3 bases and the J gene lost 9 bases, with 8 bases spanning the gap. The length of the CDR3 is 11 residues. The CDR3 here is CASSIGVSQYF. Here the CDR3 DNA reads TGTGCCAGTAGTATCGGGGTCTCCCAGTACTTC.

In its sample, this clone was seen once. The chain carries TRBV6-1 and TRBJ2-5; D remains ambiguous. The CDR3 is 12 residues long. Looked up from germline, CDR1 is MNHNS and CDR2 is SASEGT. Trimming pared 5 bases from V and 5 bases from J, leaving 9 bases between. The CDR3 DNA follows: TGTGCCAGCAGTCCCTTCGGGGAGACCCAGTACTTC. Translating gives CASSPFGETQYF.

The chain couples TRBV7-9 to TRBJ1-2; the match to TRBD1 covers 7 bases. With V trimmed by 3 bases and J by 6 bases, 7 bases remained unmatched. Germline V CDR1 and CDR2: SEHNR, FQNEAQ (reference sequence). This CDR3 contains 14 residues. The CDR3 reads CASSFSTGVNGYTF. CDR3 DNA: TGTGCCAGCAGCTTTTCAACAGGGGTTAATGGCTACACCTTC.

V gene TRBV4-3 combines with J gene TRBJ2-1; 13 positions agree with TRBD2. V was clipped by 1 base and J by 7 bases; unmatched bases: 4. Germline V gene data show CDR1 as LGHNA and CDR2 as YSLEER. This CDR3 contains 16 residues. CDR3 DNA: TGCGCCAGCAGCCAAGGGACTAGCGGGGGAGATAATGAGCAGTTCTTC. Translated: CASSQGTSGGDNEQFF.

The sample holds one count of this clone. V is TRBV10-3 and J is TRBJ1-1, with D maybe TRBD1 (6 bases). Germline loops: CDR1 ENHRY, CDR2 SYGVKD. The CDR3 spans 13 residues. Trimming left V 7 bases short and J 1 base short, with 10 bases between. Here the CDR3 DNA reads TGTGCCATCATGCGGACAGAGAACACTGAAGCTTTCTTT. It encodes CAIMRTENTEAFF.

The chain employs TRBV6-4 and TRBJ1-6, with TRBD1 as a possible D gene (6 bases). Trimming shortened V by 5 bases and J by 9 bases, and 14 bases separated the two germline ends. This CDR3 comprises 14 residues. CDR1 MRHNA and CDR2 SNTAGT come from the germline V gene. CDR3 sequence (DNA): TGTGCCAGCAGTTCCGGGACAAACCGTTCACCCCTCCACTTT. This sequence encodes CASSSGTNRSPLHF.

The gene calls are TRBV7-9 and TRBJ2-5, with 7 bases fitting TRBD1. The germline V gene encodes CDR1 SEHNR and CDR2 FQNEAQ (reference sequence). The trim removed 6 bases at V and 2 bases at J, leaving 3 bases unmatched. This CDR3 region has 13 residues. The CDR3 nucleotides read TGTGCCAGCAGAATGGGACAGCAAGAGACCCAGTACTTC. Translation: CASRMGQQETQYF.

The CDR3 sequence: CASSTRQGHQPQHF. CDR3 DNA sequence: TGTGCCAGTAGTACTCGACAGGGTCATCAGCCCCAGCATTTT. This sequence joins TRBV19 and TRBJ1-5; 7 bases map to TRBD1. The CDR3 length is 14 residues. CDR1 and CDR2 from the germline V gene are LNHDA and SQIVND (reference sequence). The V segment lost 4 bases and the J segment 5 bases; nucleotides outside the gene matches: 5.

The CDR3 nucleotides read TGTGCCAGTAGTCCTTTAGCGGGAGGGGAGCAGTTCTTC. Its translation is CASSPLAGGEQFF. The rearrangement links TRBV19 to TRBJ2-1, with TRBD2 identical over 11 bases. Germline loops: CDR1 LNHDA, CDR2 SQIVND (reference sequence). V dropped 5 bases and J dropped 10; count of bases not matched to a gene: 4. CDR3 length: 13 residues.

The gene calls are TRBV6-1 and TRBJ1-1; D is uncertain. In germline, CDR1 is MNHNS, CDR2 SASEGT. This CDR3 comprises 12 residues. The V end was cut by 6 bases, the J end by 0 bases, with 5 bases between. CDR3 DNA sequence: TGTGCCAGCAGGAGAATGAACACTGAAGCTTTCTTT. It yields the protein CASRRMNTEAFF.

The table lists this clone with a few counts. The chain employs TRBV6-5 and TRBJ2-7; a possible D gene is TRBD1 (5 bases). The CDR3 extends over 16 amino acids. Trimming took off 0 bases at V and 4 bases at J, with 16 bases between the two ends. From germline, CDR1 is MNHEY and CDR2 SVGAGI. CDR3 in DNA: TGTGCCAGCAGTTACTCACCCCAGCGAAAGGGGTACGAGCAGTACTTC. Its translation is CASSYSPQRKGYEQYF.

The chain recombines TRBV7-9 with TRBJ2-3, with 7 bases lining up with TRBD1. The V gene end was trimmed by 5 bases and the J gene end by 1 base; junction bases not matched to a gene: 6. Germline V gene data show CDR1 as SEHNR and CDR2 as FQNEAQ (reference sequence). The CDR3 has 15 residues. The CDR3 region has the DNA TGTGCCAGCAGCCTAACCACAGGGGGCACAGATACGCAGTATTTT. Residues: CASSLTTGGTDTQYF.

The chain is built from TRBV30 and TRBJ2-1, with TRBD2 identical over 8 bases. V trimming: 0 bases; J trimming: 8 bases; junction bases outside the gene matches: 9. Germline V gene lookup returns CDR1 GTSNPN and CDR2 SVGIG (reference sequence). This CDR3 has 15 amino acids. The DNA for the CDR3 is TGTGCCTGGAGTGTAAGGAACGGGGGGGCGCATGAGCAGTTCTTC. Encoded protein: CAWSVRNGGAHEQFF.